What follows are 6 T cell receptor beta chains derived from one specimen sequenced in a study of vaccination and CD4 T cells after COVID-19. The Oncomine TCR Beta short-read assay was applied to DNA of cultured CD4+ T cells. TCRdb re-derived calls from the PCR reads in MiXCR, one entry per CDR3 protein. The sample lists roughly 26,000 distinct CDR3 sequences; less than 50% were seen once. These receptors' antigens are unknown. Treatment indicated: approximately 9-day PBMC culture with coronavirus spike peptide pools or control peptides (ViraFEST assay). Sequencing used CD4+ T cells from blood, cultured in vitro. The receptor source for this set is a human donor who had recovered from COVID-19.

V usage is TRBV20-1 and J usage is TRBJ2-7; the match to TRBD1 covers 10 bases. Germline-derived CDR1 and CDR2 are DFQATT and SNEGSKA (reference sequence). The J segment lost 1 base and the V segment lost 5 bases, leaving 5 bases of the junction unmatched. This CDR3 spans 14 amino acids. The CDR3 nucleotides read TGCAGTGCTTTGGGACAGGGGTTATCCTACGAGCAGTACTTC. Translated, it gives CSALGQGLSYEQYF.

This clonotype came up once. The chain combines TRBV4-3 with TRBJ1-3, with D perhaps matching TRBD1 (6 bases). The ends were cut back, 3 bases at V and 2 bases at J, with 14 bases in the middle. Germline CDR1 LGHNA, CDR2 YSLEER. This CDR3 is 16 amino acids long. The DNA for the CDR3 is TGCGCCAGCAGCCAGGGGGCCAGCAACCCTGGAAACACCATATATTTT. Translation gives CASSQGASNPGNTIYF.

V gene TRBV20-1 combines with J gene TRBJ1-5; D is ambiguous. The CDR3 length is 12 residues. Looked up from germline, CDR1 is DFQATT and CDR2 is SNEGSKA (reference sequence). Trimming removed 5 bases at V and 6 bases at J, with 11 bases between. The CDR3 region has the DNA TGCAGTGCTCCATCCAAGGGTCAGCCCCAGCATTTT. This sequence encodes CSAPSKGQPQHF.

The V call is TRBV10-3, the J call TRBJ2-3; 9 nucleotides line up with TRBD2. CDR1 and CDR2 (germline): ENHRY, SYGVKD. With 8 bases clipped from V and 0 bases from J, the junction kept 15 bases outside the gene matches. The CDR3 runs to 18 residues. Here the CDR3 reads CAIAGLSGRFQSTDTQYF. The DNA for the CDR3 is TGTGCCATCGCCGGACTTAGCGGGAGATTCCAGAGCACAGATACGCAGTATTTT.

The V gene is TRBV28, the J gene TRBJ2-3; no clear D gene. The germline V gene encodes CDR1 MDHEN and CDR2 SYDVKM. The CDR3 covers 16 residues. Trimming removed 5 bases from V and 0 bases from J, with 15 bases in between. For the CDR3, the DNA is TGTGCCAGCAGTCCATCACAGCTCAGCAGCACAGATACGCAGTATTTT. Translation: CASSPSQLSSTDTQYF.

The V call is TRBV6-1, the J call TRBJ1-6, with TRBD1 matching 7 bases. This CDR3 spans 16 amino acids. Germline CDR1 is MNHNS and CDR2 is SASEGT. Germline trimming cut 4 bases from V and 0 bases from J; bases unmatched to any gene: 3. The CDR3 DNA reads TGTGCCAGCAGTGGACAGGGAAGCTCCTATAATTCACCCCTCCACTTT. Translation: CASSGQGSSYNSPLHF.